Listed below are T cell receptor beta chains from one sample, sequenced in a study of circulating CD8 cells and anti-PD-1 response in melanoma. TCRdb re-analysed the reads in MiXCR, keeping a single row per CDR3 protein. Among roughly 400 distinct CDR3 sequences listed, under 8.5% were seen once. The material sequenced was CD8+ T cells from PBMCs, taken at baseline or after one month of anti-PD-1 therapy (not recorded which). The receptor set was obtained from a human donor with melanoma. The conserved cysteine and the conserved F or W are not part of the CDR3 here. The order of the fields is V gene, CDR3 protein.

>TRBV19
ASSIGRTGTEAF
>TRBV5-1
ASSLDQSLEAF
>TRBV7-3
ASSLTPSGGDTQY
>TRBV19
ASRSAGTETQY
>TRBV14
ASSQEASGILNYEQY
>TRBV19
ASSIGTNEQF
>TRBV27
ASSLTTSSYEQY
>TRBV6-1
ASGPYEQY
>TRBV6-1
ASSEQREVAEQF
>TRBV29-1
SAAVASDGYT
>TRBV19
ASSPTRSFSSYNSPLH
>TRBV11-2
ASSFDTRLNEY
>TRBV19
ASSMGAGRLRPYEQY
>TRBV7-2
ASSFNSRGAYELY
>TRBV5-6
ASSFYNQPQH
>TRBV25-1
ASSAPPRLAGVGSYEQY
>TRBV20-1
SAIAERDSTDTQY
>TRBV10-1
ASSDRDIYNEQF
>TRBV12-5
ASGLGGEPAYEQY
>TRBV29-1
SGGTGGQETQY
>TRBV20-1
SARDGRAF
>TRBV6-5
ASSGLREINNEQF
>TRBV19
ASTSGGNSNQPQH
>TRBV12-3/TRBV12-4
ASSPYYEQY
>TRBV19
ASSILGSDTQY
>TRBV20-1
SATGLAGGLREFKMEETQY
>TRBV2
ASTPLGSGGQEDTQY
>TRBV29-1
SVEDRADEQY
>TRBV2
ASIGRAGSSGANVLT
>TRBV4-1
ASSQDSGYNSPLH
>TRBV19
ASSIAGNGYT
>TRBV23-1
ASSQPGHCMNTEAF
>TRBV28
ASSPNTGELF
>TRBV28
ASSLHPGGEQF
>TRBV2
ASSEGRATNEKLL
>TRBV20-1
SARGEARLPTTADTQY
>TRBV5-5
ASSLSRDEQF